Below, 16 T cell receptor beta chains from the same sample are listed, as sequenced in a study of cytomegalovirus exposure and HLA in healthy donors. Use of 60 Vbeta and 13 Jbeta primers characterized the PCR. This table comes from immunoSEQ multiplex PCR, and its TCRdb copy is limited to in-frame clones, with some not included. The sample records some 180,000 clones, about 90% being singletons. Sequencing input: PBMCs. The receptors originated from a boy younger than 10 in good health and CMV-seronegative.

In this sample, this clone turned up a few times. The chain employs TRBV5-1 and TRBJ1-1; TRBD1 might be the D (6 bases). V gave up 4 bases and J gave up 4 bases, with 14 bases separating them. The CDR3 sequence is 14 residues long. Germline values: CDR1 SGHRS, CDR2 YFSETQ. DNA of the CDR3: TGCGCCAGCAGCCCAACCTCACAGGGCACTGAAGCTTTCTTT. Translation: CASSPTSQGTEAFF.

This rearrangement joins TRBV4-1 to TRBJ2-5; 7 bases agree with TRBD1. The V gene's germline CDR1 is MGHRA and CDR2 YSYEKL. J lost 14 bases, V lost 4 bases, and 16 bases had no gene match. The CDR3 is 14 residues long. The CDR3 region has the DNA TGCGCCAGCAGCCTTGAACTGAGGGGACAGTCGAATTACTTC. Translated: CASSLELRGQSNYF.

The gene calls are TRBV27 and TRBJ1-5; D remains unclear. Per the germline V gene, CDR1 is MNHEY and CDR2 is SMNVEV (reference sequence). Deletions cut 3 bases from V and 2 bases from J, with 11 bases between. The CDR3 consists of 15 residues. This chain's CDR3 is CASSFGAGGNQPQHF. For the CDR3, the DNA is TGTGCCAGCAGTTTTGGTGCGGGCGGCAATCAGCCCCAGCATTTT.

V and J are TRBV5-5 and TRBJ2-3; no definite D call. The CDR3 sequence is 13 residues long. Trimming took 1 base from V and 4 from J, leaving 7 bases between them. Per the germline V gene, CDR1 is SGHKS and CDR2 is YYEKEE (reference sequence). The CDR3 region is CASSLRWSDTQYF. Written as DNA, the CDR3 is TGTGCCAGCAGCTTGCGGTGGTCAGATACGCAGTATTTT.

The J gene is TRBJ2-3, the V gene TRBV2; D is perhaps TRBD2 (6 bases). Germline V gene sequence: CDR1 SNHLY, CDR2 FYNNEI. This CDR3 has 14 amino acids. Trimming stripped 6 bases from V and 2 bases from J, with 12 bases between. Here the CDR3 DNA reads TGTGCCAGCAGGGAGGGCAGAATCACAGATACGCAGTATTTT. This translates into CASREGRITDTQYF.

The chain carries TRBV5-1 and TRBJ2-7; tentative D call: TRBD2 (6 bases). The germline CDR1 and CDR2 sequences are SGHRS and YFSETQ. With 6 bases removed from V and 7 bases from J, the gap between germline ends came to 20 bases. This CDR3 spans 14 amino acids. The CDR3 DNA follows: TGCGCCAGCAAGGGCGGGGTGGGCGGAGGTGAGCAGTACTTC. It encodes CASKGGVGGGEQYF.

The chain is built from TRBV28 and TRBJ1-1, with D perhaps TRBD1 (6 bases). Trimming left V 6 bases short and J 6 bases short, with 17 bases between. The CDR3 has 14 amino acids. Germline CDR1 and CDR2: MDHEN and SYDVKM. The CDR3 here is CASRIQGPRAEAFF. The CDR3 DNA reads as TGTGCCAGCAGAATACAGGGCCCAAGAGCTGAAGCTTTCTTT. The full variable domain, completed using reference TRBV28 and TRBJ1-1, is DVKVTQSSRYLVKRTGEKVFLECVQDMDHENMFWYRQDPGLGLRLIYFSYDVKMKEKGDIPEGYSVSREKKERFSLILESASTNQTSMYLCASRIQGPRAEAFFGQGTRLTVV.

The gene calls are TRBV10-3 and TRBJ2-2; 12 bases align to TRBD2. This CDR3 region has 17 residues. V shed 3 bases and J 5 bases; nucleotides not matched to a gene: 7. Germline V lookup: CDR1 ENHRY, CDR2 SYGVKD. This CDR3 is CAISDSSGGAGTGELFF. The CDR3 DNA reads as TGTGCCATCAGTGACTCTAGCGGGGGGGCGGGGACCGGGGAGCTGTTTTTT.

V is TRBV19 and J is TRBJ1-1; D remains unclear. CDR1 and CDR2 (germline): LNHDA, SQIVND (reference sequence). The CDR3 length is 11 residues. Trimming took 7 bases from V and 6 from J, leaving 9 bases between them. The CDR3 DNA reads TGTGCCAGTACCCGGGGTGCTGAAGCTTTCTTT. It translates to CASTRGAEAFF. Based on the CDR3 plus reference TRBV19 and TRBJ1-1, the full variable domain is DGGITQSPKYLFRKEGQNVTLSCEQNLNHDAMYWYRQDPGQGLRLIYYSQIVNDFQKGDIAEGYSVSREKKESFPLTVTSAQKNPTAFYLCASTRGAEAFFGQGTRLTVV.

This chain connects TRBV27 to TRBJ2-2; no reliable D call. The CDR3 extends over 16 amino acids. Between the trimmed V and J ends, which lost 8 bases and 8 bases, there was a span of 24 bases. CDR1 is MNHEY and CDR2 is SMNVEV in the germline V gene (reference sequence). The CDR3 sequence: CASGRQVVSEMGELFF. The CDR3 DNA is TGTGCCAGCGGCCGGCAGGTAGTAAGTGAGATGGGGGAGCTGTTTTTT.

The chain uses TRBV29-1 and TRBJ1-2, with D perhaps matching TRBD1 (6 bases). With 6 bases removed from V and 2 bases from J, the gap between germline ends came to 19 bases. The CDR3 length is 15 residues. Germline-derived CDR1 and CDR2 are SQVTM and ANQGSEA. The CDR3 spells CSVTGGEQLNYGYTF. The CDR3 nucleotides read TGCAGCGTCACTGGGGGCGAACAGCTAAACTATGGCTACACCTTC.

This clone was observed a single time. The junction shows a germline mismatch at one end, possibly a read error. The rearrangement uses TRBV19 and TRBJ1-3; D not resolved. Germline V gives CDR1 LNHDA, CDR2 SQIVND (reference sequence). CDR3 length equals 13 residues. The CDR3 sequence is CASRMGAGNTIYF. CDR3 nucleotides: TGTGCCAGTCGTATGGGAGCTGGAAACACCATATATTTT.

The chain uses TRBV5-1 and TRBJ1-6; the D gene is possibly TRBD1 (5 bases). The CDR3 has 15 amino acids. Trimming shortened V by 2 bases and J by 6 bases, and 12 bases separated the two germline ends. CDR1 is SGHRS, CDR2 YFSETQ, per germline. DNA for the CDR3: TGCGCCAGCAGCTTAGAGGGGAGGGCTAATTCACCCCTCCACTTT. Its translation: CASSLEGRANSPLHF.

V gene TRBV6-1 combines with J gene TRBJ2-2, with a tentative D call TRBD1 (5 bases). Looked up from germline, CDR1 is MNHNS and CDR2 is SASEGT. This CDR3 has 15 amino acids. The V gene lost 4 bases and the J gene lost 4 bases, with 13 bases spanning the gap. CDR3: CASSGQQGSTGELFF. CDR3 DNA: TGTGCCAGCAGTGGGCAGCAGGGAAGCACCGGGGAGCTGTTTTTT.

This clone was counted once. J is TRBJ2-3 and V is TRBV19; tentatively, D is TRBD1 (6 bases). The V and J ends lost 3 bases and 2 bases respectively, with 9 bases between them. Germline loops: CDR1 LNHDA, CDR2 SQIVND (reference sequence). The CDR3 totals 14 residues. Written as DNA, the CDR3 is TGTGCCAGTAGTATGGGGACATACACAGATACGCAGTATTTT. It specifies CASSMGTYTDTQYF.

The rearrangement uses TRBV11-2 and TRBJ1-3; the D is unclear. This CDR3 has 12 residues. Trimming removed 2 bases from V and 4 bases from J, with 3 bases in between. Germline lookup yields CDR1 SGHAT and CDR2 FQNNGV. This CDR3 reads CASSLSGNTIYF. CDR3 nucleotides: TGTGCCAGCAGCTTATCAGGAAACACCATATATTTT.